These T cell receptor beta chains were read from a single sample in a study of identical twins. From the 5' RACE reads, TCRdb called clonotypes with MiXCR, one entry per CDR3 protein. The sample records roughly 1.6 million distinct CDR3 sequences, about 32% being singletons. The specimen was cord blood. Receptor source: a newborn girl in good health. Both conserved end residues are part of each CDR3. D genes are given only for firm matches. Clone size is shown for a subset of rows, as once, few, many or a class of expanded clone.

>once|TRBJ1-1|TRBV5-1|-
TGCGCCAGCAGCTTGGGGGTGCTGGCTACTGAAGCTTTCTTT
CASSLGVLATEAFF
>few|TRBJ2-5|TRBV4-2|-
TGTGCCAGCAGCCAAGGACTCCTACCTCAGCAGACCCAGTACTTC
CASSQGLLPQQTQYF
>-|TRBJ2-5|TRBV9|TRBD2
TGTGCCAGCAGCGTAGCGGGACTAGCGGGGGGACTCCAAGAGACCCAGTACTTC
CASSVAGLAGGLQETQYF
>-|TRBJ2-1|TRBV24-1|TRBD2
TGTGCCACCATGGGACTAGCGGGAGGGCCATCCTACAATGAGCAGTTCTTC
CATMGLAGGPSYNEQFF
>-|TRBJ1-6|TRBV4-2|-
TGTGCCAGCAGCCCCCAGGACAGACCTCTTTCACCCCTCCACTTT
CASSPQDRPLSPLHF
>few|TRBJ2-1|TRBV6-6|-
TGTGCCAGCAGCAACAGGGTGAACAATGAGCAGTTCTTC
CASSNRVNNEQFF
>-|TRBJ2-3|TRBV21-1|-
TGTGCCAGCAGCCCCCTCCGGGCGGGCACAGATACGCAGTATTTT
CASSPLRAGTDTQYF
>few|TRBJ2-5|TRBV4-2|-
TGTGCCAGCAGCCAAGAAGGTTCCGGGGGCGTTCAAGAGACCCAGTACTTC
CASSQEGSGGVQETQYF
>few|TRBJ2-1|TRBV20-1|TRBD2
TGCAGTGCTGCTAGCGGGGGGCCCAATGAGCAGTTCTTC
CSAASGGPNEQFF
>many|TRBJ2-4|TRBV28|-
TGTGCCAGCAGGGAGGTTTTGGGCGAGGGAGCCAAAAACATTCAGTACTTC
CASREVLGEGAKNIQYF
>-|TRBJ2-5|TRBV12-3/TRBV12-4|-
TGTGCCAGCAGTTTAGCCGGGAGCGGTGCGACCCAGTACTTC
CASSLAGSGATQYF
>-|TRBJ1-6|TRBV20-1|-
TGCAGTGTTTCCCCCAGGCGGTTGAATTCACCCCTCCACTTT
CSVSPRRLNSPLHF
>many|TRBJ2-7|TRBV20-1|-
TGCAGTGCTAGTAGCCCCAGCTCCTACGAGCAGTACTTC
CSASSPSSYEQYF
>-|TRBJ2-1|TRBV7-2|-
TGTGCCAGCAGCTTATCGGAGGGACCCAATGAGCAGTTCTTC
CASSLSEGPNEQFF
>-|TRBJ2-3|TRBV20-1|TRBD2
TGCAGTGCTAGAGGTGTAACTAGCGGGGGCTTCAGCACAGATACGCAGTATTTT
CSARGVTSGGFSTDTQYF
>many|TRBJ2-7|TRBV27|TRBD1
TGTGCCAGCAGTGCCACAGGGGGCTACGAGCAGTACTTC
CASSATGGYEQYF
>-|TRBJ1-2|TRBV20-1|TRBD1
TGCAGTGCTGGCATCTACCGGGACAGGGGAAACTATGGCTACACCTTC
CSAGIYRDRGNYGYTF
>many|TRBJ2-4|TRBV29-1|-
TGCAGCGTTGACGGGGGATCCAAAAACATTCAGTACTTC
CSVDGGSKNIQYF
>once|TRBJ2-3|TRBV3-1|-
TGTGCCAACAGCCAGGTCTTAGAAGGGCGGAGCACAGATACGCAGTATTTT
CANSQVLEGRSTDTQYF
>-|TRBJ2-1|TRBV24-1|-
TGTGCCACCAGTGACCCTAGCGCAAGCTCCTACAATGAGCAGTTCTTC
CATSDPSASSYNEQFF
>once|TRBJ2-7|TRBV27|-
TGTGCCAGCAGTCCCGGACCCCTCCTGGAGCAGTACTTC
CASSPGPLLEQYF
>-|TRBJ1-3|TRBV20-1|-
TGCAGTGCTAGAGAACGGGCCAGGTCTGGAAACACCATATATTTT
CSARERARSGNTIYF
>-|TRBJ2-7|TRBV20-1|-
TGCAGTGGGGTACATCCCTCCTACGAGCAGTACTTC
CSGVHPSYEQYF
>-|TRBJ1-5|TRBV20-1|-
TGCAGTGCTAGGCACCGGGAAACTAGCAATCAGCCCCAGCATTTT
CSARHRETSNQPQHF
>-|TRBJ2-3|TRBV20-1|-
TGCAGTGCTAGCCCACTAGCTACCACCGGAGATACGCAGTATTTT
CSASPLATTGDTQYF
>few|TRBJ2-5|TRBV20-1|-
TGCAGTGCTAGATTCGGGGAGACCCAGTACTTC
CSARFGETQYF
>-|TRBJ2-1|TRBV29-1|-
TGCAGCGTTGAAGGGCAGGTTTACAATGAGCAGTTCTTC
CSVEGQVYNEQFF
>once|TRBJ1-5|TRBV5-1|TRBD1
TGCGCCAGCAGGGTAGACAGGGGATTAAATCAGCCCCAGCATTTT
CASRVDRGLNQPQHF
>-|TRBJ1-5|TRBV7-2|-
TGTGCCAGCAGCTTAGTTGGGACACCTAGCAATCAGCCCCAGCATTTT
CASSLVGTPSNQPQHF
>few|TRBJ1-2|TRBV20-1|TRBD1
TGCAGTGCTAGGCGACAGGGGGCAGGGTACACCTTC
CSARRQGAGYTF
>-|TRBJ2-6|TRBV12-3/TRBV12-4|TRBD1
TGTGCCAGCAGTTTATCGTACAGGGGGGCTGGGGCCAACGTCCTGACTTTC
CASSLSYRGAGANVLTF
>once|TRBJ1-5|TRBV4-2|TRBD1
TGTGCCAGCAGCCAAGAACAACGGACAGGCGTCAATCAGCCCCAGCATTTT
CASSQEQRTGVNQPQHF
>few|TRBJ2-3|TRBV7-2|TRBD2
TGTGCCAGCAGCTTAGAAGGGACTAGCGGGACAGATACGCAGTATTTT
CASSLEGTSGTDTQYF
>-|TRBJ2-1|TRBV20-1|-
TGCAGTGCTAGATCCGACTTAGGTGGCGATGAGCAGTTCTTC
CSARSDLGGDEQFF
>-|TRBJ2-1|TRBV18|TRBD2
TGTGCCAGCTCCGGACTAGCGGTGGACAATGAGCAGTTCTTC
CASSGLAVDNEQFF
>-|TRBJ2-7|TRBV4-2|TRBD2
TGTGCCAGCAGCCAGGGGACTAGCCGGTACTCAAGCTACGAGCAGTACTTC
CASSQGTSRYSSYEQYF
>-|TRBJ2-7|TRBV14|-
TGTGCCAGCAGTCGGGACATCCACTCCTACGAGCAGTACTTC
CASSRDIHSYEQYF
>-|TRBJ2-7|TRBV27|TRBD2
TGTGCCAGTAGCACTAGGACTAGCGGATACAATGAGCAGTACTTC
CASSTRTSGYNEQYF
>-|TRBJ2-3|TRBV28|-
TGTGCCAGCAGTTTCCGCCCTACGGACGGGCTAGATGACCTAGGTACGCAGTATTTT
CASSFRPTDGLDDLGTQYF
>-|TRBJ2-5|TRBV28|TRBD2
TGTGCCAGCAGTTTACCGACTAGCGGGAGCAACAATGAGCAGTACTTC
CASSLPTSGSNNEQYF
>many|TRBJ2-5|TRBV20-1|-
TGCAGTGCTAGCGGGGCGGAGACCCAGTACTTC
CSASGAETQYF
>few|TRBJ2-4|TRBV12-3/TRBV12-4|TRBD1
TGTGCCAGCAGCCGGGACAGGGCCCTAGGGGAGCAGTACTTC
CASSRDRALGEQYF
>-|TRBJ2-1|TRBV6-2/TRBV6-3|TRBD1
TGTGCCAGCAGTTTTTACAGGGGGCCCTACAATGAGCAGTTCTTC
CASSFYRGPYNEQFF
>-|TRBJ2-3|TRBV6-5|TRBD2
TGTCCCAGCAGCTACCGGCCCCTCCTAGCGGGCAGCACAGATACGCAGTATTTT
CPSSYRPLLAGSTDTQYF
>-|TRBJ1-2|TRBV20-1|-
TGCAGTGCTATGGGGTCCCCTGGCTACACCTTC
CSAMGSPGYTF
>-|TRBJ2-3|TRBV10-3|TRBD2
TGTGCCATCAGTGAGGGACTAGCAAGTTTGGATACGCAGTATTTT
CAISEGLASLDTQYF